Given below is one T cell receptor beta chain in context. The data originate from a study of blood T cell repertoires in COVID-19. About the research overall: Sources were T cells, B-cell-depleted T cells, or PBMCs; the material itself was cDNA or gDNA.

Enrolled through a virtual design, the participants were between about 18 and 100 years of age and came from 24 US areas. Clinical history reported by participants formed the basis on which cohorts were assigned. For recovered donors of Cohort 3, there were two negative PCRs, clearance, or symptom resolution. Produced via immunoSEQ multiplex PCR; TCRdb's table is partial and in-frame only. The table has a few hundred thousand clones, 80% to 90% seen once. Germline V lookup: CDR1 KGHDR, CDR2 SFDVKD. This CDR3 spans 17 amino acids. The V end was cut by 4 bases, the J end by 4 bases, with 19 bases between.

The sample comprised PBMCs or T cells enriched from blood (not recorded which). This clonotype was sampled from a man aged 25-45 years who had recovered from COVID-19. The chain has TRBV24-1 and TRBJ2-1; TRBD2 might be the D (6 bases). CDR3 in amino acids: CATSEAQKRREYNEQFF. CDR3 DNA sequence: TGTGCCACCAGTGAGGCTCAGAAGAGGCGGGAATACAATGAGCAGTTCTTC.